Presented here are 7 T cell receptor beta chains from one specimen sequenced in a study of breast tumors, draining lymph nodes, adjacent tissues. TCRdb re-derived calls from the multiplex PCR reads in MiXCR, one entry per CDR3 protein. The repertoire holds 25,000 or so distinct CDR3 sequences, approximately 63% seen once, with under 25% in the top ten. Sequenced sample: tumor-adjacent breast tissue. Every receptor here comes from a female donor with breast cancer. Some clones in this sample may be carry-over from other donors' samples.

This clonotype is medium-sized (0.01 to 0.1%) in the sample. The chain is built from TRBV7-9 and TRBJ2-5; TRBD2 matches 7 bases. This CDR3 has 15 amino acids. Germline V gives CDR1 SEHNR, CDR2 FQNEAQ (reference sequence). V lost 5 bases and J lost 1; bases outside the gene matches: 7. Here the CDR3 reads CASSPLGTTQETQYF. The CDR3 region has the DNA TGTGCCAGCAGCCCCCTCGGGACTACCCAAGAGACCCAGTACTTC.

The genes are TRBV11-3 and TRBJ1-6, with D possibly matching TRBD1 (5 bases). Germline lookup yields CDR1 SGHNT and CDR2 YENEEA. This CDR3 region has 13 residues. Trimming pared 7 bases from V and 4 bases from J, leaving 8 bases between. CDR3 residues: CASTGTYNSPLHF. The CDR3 coding sequence is TGTGCCAGCACTGGGACGTATAATTCACCCCTCCACTTT.

The gene calls are TRBV5-6 and TRBJ2-1; no reliable D call. V was trimmed by 3 bases and J by 10 bases, leaving 8 bases between them. This CDR3 has 11 amino acids. Germline V CDR1 and CDR2: SGHDT, YYEEEE. CDR3 sequence (DNA): TGTGCCAGCAGCTCTCTTTGGGAGCAGTTCTTC. It yields the protein CASSSLWEQFF. The whole variable domain, remainder taken from reference TRBV5-6 and TRBJ2-1, is DAGVTQSPTHLIKTRGQQVTLRCSPKSGHDTVSWYQQALGQGPQFIFQYYEEEERQRGNFPDRFSGHQFPNYSSELNVNALLLGDSALYLCASSSLWEQFFGPGTRLTVL.

The rearrangement links TRBV20-1 to TRBJ1-4, with 8 bases lining up with TRBD1. The CDR3 has 14 residues. V gave up 4 bases and J gave up 7 bases; unmatched junction bases: 8. Germline CDR1 reads DFQATT; CDR2 reads SNEGSKA (reference sequence). The CDR3 spells CSATDRGRGEKLFF. The CDR3 DNA is TGCAGTGCTACCGACAGGGGCCGGGGTGAAAAACTGTTTTTT.

The chain joins TRBV6-1 to TRBJ1-3; possible D gene TRBD1, 5 bases. The CDR3 spans 16 residues. Germline V CDR1 and CDR2: MNHNS, SASEGT. The V gene lost 2 bases and the J gene lost 0 bases, with 11 bases spanning the gap. CDR3 in amino acids: CASSERVDNSGNTIYF. DNA for the CDR3: TGTGCCAGCAGTGAACGGGTGGACAACTCTGGAAACACCATATATTTT.

The chain joins TRBV29-1 to TRBJ2-5; D gene ambiguous. V was trimmed by 6 bases and J by 2 bases, leaving 10 bases between them. CDR1 SQVTM and CDR2 ANQGSEA come from the germline V gene. The CDR3 loop spans 12 amino acids. In nucleotides, the CDR3 is TGCAGCGTGGAATATCCGCAAGAGACCCAGTACTTC. Protein: CSVEYPQETQYF.

The chain couples TRBV18 to TRBJ2-7; D not resolved. CDR3 length: 8 amino acids. Trimming took 7 bases from V and 5 from J, leaving 0 bases between them. Germline CDR1 is KGHSH and CDR2 is LQKENI. DNA for the CDR3: TGTGCCAGCTACGAGCAGTACTTC. Encoded protein: CASYEQYF.